Sequencing of this T cell receptor (beta chain) was carried out in a study of control samples from healthy donors and cancer patients (dated by TCRdb to the early 2020s). The trim is 0 bases for V and 5 bases for J, with a gap of 10 bases between the germline ends. Reading from cysteine to phenylalanine, the CDR3 counts 14 amino acids. Only CDR3 DNA is held: 42 bases, read in frame from base 1. CDR1 is given as SGHTA and CDR2 as FQGNSA, both from the germline V gene. Regarding this clone: Its antigen is still unknown. Base qualities are not recorded, but no much larger clone differs from it by a single base.

The library was produced with the immunoSEQ multiplex PCR assay. The table comes from immuneACCESS by way of TCRdb, which keeps in-frame sequences with V and J called. Part of the clones is missing from these tables; in studies checked, under half for an unresolved V gene and the rest for unknown reasons. This sample holds more than 150,000 clones; roughly 92% were observed only once. The ten largest make up 0.65% to 0.85% of the sample. The chain couples TRBV7-2 to TRBJ1-2; the D gene is not confidently resolved. This TCR derives from a woman aged 25 to 39 in good health. Sequenced input: blood. At the DNA level, the sequence is TGTGCCAGCAGCTTAGCGGGGTCAGCTTATGGCTACACCTTC. It specifies CASSLAGSAYGYTF.